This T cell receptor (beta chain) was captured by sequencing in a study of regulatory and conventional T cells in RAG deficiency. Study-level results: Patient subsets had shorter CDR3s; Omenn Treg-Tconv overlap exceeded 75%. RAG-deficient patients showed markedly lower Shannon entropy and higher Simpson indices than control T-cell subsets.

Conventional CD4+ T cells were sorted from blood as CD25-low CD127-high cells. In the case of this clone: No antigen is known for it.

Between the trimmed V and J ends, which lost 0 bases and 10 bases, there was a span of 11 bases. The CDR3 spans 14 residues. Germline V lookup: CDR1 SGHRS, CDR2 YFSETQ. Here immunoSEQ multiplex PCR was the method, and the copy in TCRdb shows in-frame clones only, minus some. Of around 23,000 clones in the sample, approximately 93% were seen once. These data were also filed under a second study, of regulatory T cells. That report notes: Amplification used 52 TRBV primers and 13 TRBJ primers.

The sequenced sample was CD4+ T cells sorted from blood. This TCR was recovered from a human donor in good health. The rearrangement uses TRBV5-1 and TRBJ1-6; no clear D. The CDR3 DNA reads TGCGCCAGCAGCTTGGACCCCCCGAGCTCACCCCTCCACTTT. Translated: CASSLDPPSSPLHF.